The clone carrying this T cell receptor (beta chain) was picked up many times. Antigen specificity is unknown. The source of the sample is a study of T-cell reconstitution after alpha-beta-depleted transplantation in children. Overall study findings and caveats: It was surviving recipient T cells and thymic progenitors that gave some patients high TCRbeta diversity at day 60. About two months after transplant, alpha-beta T cells reportedly came from several hundred expanded graft clones. Counts and diversity of T cells one year after transplant came mostly from newly produced T cells.

As it was prepared, the TCRbeta library received unique molecular identifiers. TCRdb reanalysed the PCR reads using MiXCR and keeps one entry per CDR3 protein. Of 490,000 or so distinct CDR3 sequences in the sample, 8% to 11% were seen once. Germline V gene data show CDR1 as WSHSY and CDR2 as SAAADI. This CDR3 has 16 amino acids. J gave up 3 bases and V 6 bases, and 13 bases lay outside the gene matches. The sequences come from PBMCs, collected before TCRalphabeta/CD19-depleted stem cell transplant. The chain combines TRBV10-2 with TRBJ2-5; TRBD2 agrees at 7 bases. The TCR comes from a child aged 2 to 15 with inherited bone marrow failure, due to receive a stem cell transplant. The CDR3 loop is CASRGLWGGGKETQYF. DNA of the CDR3: TGCGCCAGCAGGGGCCTCTGGGGGGGAGGGAAAGAGACCCAGTACTTC.